This T cell receptor (beta chain) was recovered during a study of graft-versus-host responses after intestinal transplantation. Study results and caveats: Allografts carried high graft-versus-host to host-versus-graft clonal ratios in patients having graft-donor T cell macrochimerism.

Only a few counts were recorded for this clone. The CDR3 is 14 amino acids. Looked up from germline, CDR1 is SGHNT and CDR2 is YENEEA. V lost 0 bases and J 6 bases, leaving 12 bases between the germline ends. Irradiated stimulators labeled with violet dye, 200,000 in number, were plated with 200,000 CFSE-labeled responders. Clones were read by immunoSEQ multiplex PCR, and TCRdb kept only the in-frame ones, dropping some. The profile shows some 14,000 clones, around two fifths of them singletons. The receptor was isolated from a human patient who received an intestinal transplant. This chain links TRBV11-3 with TRBJ2-7; D is possibly TRBD2 (5 bases). Sequences were derived from alloreactive CD8+ T cells from a mixed lymphocyte reaction culture, sampled before intestinal transplant. Stated subset: CFSE-low proliferating T cells sorted from roughly six-day pre-transplant mixed lymphocyte reaction (GvH or HvG direction). CDR3 loop: CASSLDPGLGEQYF. The CDR3, as DNA: TGTGCCAGCAGCTTAGATCCCGGACTGGGCGAGCAGTACTTC.